A single TCR beta chain is shown here with its context. This CDR3 is built from 17 residues. Per germline, CDR1 SNHLY and CDR2 FYNNEI. V lost 1 base, J lost 0 bases, and 3 bases stayed unmatched. TCR beta VDJ and CDR3 profiling used genomic DNA as template. In TCRdb, the reads were re-called with MiXCR into one record per CDR3 protein. The table records approximately 380,000 distinct CDR3 sequences, 65% to 80% of them present only once. This sample stems from a study of CD8+CD57+ T cells in acquired aplastic anemia. This clonotype was sampled from a human donor in good health, serving as a control. V is TRBV2 and J is TRBJ2-5, with 12 nucleotides matching TRBD2. Sequencing was carried out using sorted CD4+, CD8+, or CD8+CD57+ T cells (not recorded which) from PBMCs. The chain's CDR3 is CASSEGLAGGYQETQYF. CDR3 nucleotides: TGTGCCAGCAGTGAAGGGCTAGCGGGGGGGTACCAAGAGACCCAGTACTTC.